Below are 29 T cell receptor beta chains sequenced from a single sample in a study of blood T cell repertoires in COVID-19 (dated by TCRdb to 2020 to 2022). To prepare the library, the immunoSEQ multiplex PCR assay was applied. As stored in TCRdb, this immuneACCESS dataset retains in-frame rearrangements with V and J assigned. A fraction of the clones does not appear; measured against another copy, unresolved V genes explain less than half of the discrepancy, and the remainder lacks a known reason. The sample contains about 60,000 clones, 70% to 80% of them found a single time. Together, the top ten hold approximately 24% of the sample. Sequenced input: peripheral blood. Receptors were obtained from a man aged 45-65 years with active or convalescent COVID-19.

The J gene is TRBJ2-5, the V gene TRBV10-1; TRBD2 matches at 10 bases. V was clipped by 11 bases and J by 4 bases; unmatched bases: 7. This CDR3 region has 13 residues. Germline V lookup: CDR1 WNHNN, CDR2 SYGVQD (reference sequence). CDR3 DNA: TGCGCCTCAATAGCGGGGGGTGGAGAGACCCAGTACTTC. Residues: CASIAGGGETQYF.

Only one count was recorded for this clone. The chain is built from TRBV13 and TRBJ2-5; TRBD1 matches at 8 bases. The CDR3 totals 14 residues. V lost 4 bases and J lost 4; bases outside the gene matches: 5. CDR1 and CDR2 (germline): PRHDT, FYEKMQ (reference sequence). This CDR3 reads CASSSRQGIETQYF. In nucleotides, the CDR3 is TGTGCCAGCAGCTCAAGACAGGGGATAGAGACCCAGTACTTC.

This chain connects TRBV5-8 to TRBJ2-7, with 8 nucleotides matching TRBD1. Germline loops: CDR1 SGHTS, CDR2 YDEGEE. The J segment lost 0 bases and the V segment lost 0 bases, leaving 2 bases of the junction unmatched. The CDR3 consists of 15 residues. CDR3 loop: CASSLGQGISYEQYF. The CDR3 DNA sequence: TGTGCCAGCAGCTTGGGACAGGGGATCTCCTACGAGCAGTACTTC.

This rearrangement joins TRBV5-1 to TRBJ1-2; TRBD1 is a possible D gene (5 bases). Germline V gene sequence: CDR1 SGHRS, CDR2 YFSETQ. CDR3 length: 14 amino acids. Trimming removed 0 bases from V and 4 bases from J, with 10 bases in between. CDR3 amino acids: CASSLEDRVYGYTF. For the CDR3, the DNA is TGCGCCAGCAGCTTGGAAGACAGAGTCTATGGCTACACCTTC.

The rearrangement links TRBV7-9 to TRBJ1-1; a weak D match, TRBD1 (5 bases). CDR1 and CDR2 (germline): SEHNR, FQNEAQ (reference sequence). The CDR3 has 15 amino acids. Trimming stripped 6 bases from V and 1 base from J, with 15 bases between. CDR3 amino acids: CASSRPFGGNTEAFF. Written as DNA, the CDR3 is TGTGCCAGCAGTCGTCCCTTCGGGGGGAACACTGAAGCTTTCTTT.

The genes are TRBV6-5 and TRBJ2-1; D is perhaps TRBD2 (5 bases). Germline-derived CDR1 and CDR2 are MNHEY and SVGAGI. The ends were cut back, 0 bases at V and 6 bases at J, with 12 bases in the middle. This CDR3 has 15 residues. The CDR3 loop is CASSYSGLAGNEQFF. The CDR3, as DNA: TGTGCCAGCAGTTACTCTGGGCTAGCTGGCAATGAGCAGTTCTTC.

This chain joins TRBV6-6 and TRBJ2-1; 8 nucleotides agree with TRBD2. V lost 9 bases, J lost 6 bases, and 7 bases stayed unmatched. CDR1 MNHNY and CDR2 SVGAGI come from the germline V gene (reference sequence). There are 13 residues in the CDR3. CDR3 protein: CASHSGERNEQFF. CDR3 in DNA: TGTGCCAGTCATAGCGGGGAGCGCAATGAGCAGTTCTTC.

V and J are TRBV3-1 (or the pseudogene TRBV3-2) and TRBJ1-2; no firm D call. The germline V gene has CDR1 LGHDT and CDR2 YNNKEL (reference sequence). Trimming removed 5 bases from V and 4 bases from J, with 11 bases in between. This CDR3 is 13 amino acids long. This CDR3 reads CASSLGSSYGYTF. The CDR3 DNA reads TGTGCCAGCAGCTTGGGCAGCAGCTATGGCTACACCTTC.

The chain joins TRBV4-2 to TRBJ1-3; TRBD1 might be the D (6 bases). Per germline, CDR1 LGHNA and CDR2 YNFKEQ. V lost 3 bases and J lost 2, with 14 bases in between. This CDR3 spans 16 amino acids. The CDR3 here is CASSHISQGTGNTIYF. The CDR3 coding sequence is TGTGCCAGCAGCCATATTAGCCAGGGGACTGGAAACACCATATATTTT.

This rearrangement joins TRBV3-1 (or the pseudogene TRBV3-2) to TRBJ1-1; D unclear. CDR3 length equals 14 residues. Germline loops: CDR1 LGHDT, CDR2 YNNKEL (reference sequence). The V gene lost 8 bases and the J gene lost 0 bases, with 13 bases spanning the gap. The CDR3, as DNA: TGTGCCAGCTCCCGTGTGGGCATGAACACTGAAGCTTTCTTT. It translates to CASSRVGMNTEAFF.

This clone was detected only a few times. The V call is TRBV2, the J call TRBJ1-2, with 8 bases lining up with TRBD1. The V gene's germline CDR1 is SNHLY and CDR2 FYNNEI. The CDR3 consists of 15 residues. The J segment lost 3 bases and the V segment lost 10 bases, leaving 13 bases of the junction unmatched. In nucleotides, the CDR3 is TGTGCCACCAAAAACCGGACAGGGCTCGACTATGGCTACACCTTC. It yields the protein CATKNRTGLDYGYTF.

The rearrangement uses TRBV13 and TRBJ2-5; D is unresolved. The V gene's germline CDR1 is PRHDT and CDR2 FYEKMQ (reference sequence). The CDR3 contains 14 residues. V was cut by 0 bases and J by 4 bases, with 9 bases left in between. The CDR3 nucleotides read TGTGCCAGCAGCTTAGGGCAGGCTGTAGAGACCCAGTACTTC. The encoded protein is CASSLGQAVETQYF.

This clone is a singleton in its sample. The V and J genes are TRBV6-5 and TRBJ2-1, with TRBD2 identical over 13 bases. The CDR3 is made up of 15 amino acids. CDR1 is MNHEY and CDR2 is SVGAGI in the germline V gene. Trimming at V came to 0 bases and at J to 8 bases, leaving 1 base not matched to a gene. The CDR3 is CASSYSTSGRDEQFF. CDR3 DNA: TGTGCCAGCAGTTACTCTACTAGCGGGAGGGATGAGCAGTTCTTC.

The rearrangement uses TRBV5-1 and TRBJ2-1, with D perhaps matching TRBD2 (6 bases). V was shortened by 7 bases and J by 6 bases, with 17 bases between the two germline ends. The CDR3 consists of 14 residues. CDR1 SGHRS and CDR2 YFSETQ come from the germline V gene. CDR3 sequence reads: CASSNGGVVNEQFF. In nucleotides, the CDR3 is TGCGCCAGCTCTAACGGGGGAGTAGTCAATGAGCAGTTCTTC.

The CDR3 loop is CASSNSGASGKQFF. CDR3 DNA sequence: TGTGCCAGCAGCAATAGCGGGGCCTCGGGTAAGCAGTTCTTC. The rearrangement uses TRBV7-9 and TRBJ2-1, with TRBD2 matching 8 bases. The CDR3 sequence is 14 residues long. The germline V gene encodes CDR1 SEHNR and CDR2 FQNEAQ (reference sequence). V lost 5 bases, J lost 11 bases, and 11 bases stayed unmatched.

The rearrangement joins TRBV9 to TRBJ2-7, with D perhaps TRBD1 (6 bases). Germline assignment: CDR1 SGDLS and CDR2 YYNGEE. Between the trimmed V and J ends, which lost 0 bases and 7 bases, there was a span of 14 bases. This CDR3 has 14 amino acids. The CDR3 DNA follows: TGTGCCAGCAGCGTAGATCTGGGGGCAGAAGAGCAGTACTTC. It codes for CASSVDLGAEEQYF.

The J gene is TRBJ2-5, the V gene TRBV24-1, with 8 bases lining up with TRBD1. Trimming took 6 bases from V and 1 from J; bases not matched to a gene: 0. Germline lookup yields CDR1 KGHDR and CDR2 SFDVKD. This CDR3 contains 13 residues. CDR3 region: CATSTGGQETQYF. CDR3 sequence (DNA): TGTGCCACCAGTACAGGGGGCCAAGAGACCCAGTACTTC.

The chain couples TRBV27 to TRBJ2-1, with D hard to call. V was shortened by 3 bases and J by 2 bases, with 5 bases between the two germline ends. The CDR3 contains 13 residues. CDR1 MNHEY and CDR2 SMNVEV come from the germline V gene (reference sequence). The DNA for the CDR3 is TGTGCCAGCAGTTTGCGTACCTACAATGAGCAGTTCTTC. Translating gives CASSLRTYNEQFF.

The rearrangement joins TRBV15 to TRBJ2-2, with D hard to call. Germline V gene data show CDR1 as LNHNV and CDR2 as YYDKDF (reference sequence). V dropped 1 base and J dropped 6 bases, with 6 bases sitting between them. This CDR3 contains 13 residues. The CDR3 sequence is CATSRVNPGELFF. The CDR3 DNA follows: TGTGCCACCAGCAGAGTAAATCCCGGGGAGCTGTTTTTT.

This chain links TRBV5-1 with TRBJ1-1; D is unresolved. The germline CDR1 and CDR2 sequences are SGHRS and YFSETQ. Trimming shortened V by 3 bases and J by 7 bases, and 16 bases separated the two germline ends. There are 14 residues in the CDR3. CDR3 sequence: CASSWGEEGGEAFF. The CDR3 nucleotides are TGCGCCAGCAGCTGGGGAGAGGAGGGTGGTGAAGCTTTCTTT.

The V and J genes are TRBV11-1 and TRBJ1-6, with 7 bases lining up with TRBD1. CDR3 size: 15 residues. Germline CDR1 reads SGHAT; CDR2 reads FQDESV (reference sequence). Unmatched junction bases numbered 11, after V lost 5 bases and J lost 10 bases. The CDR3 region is CASSPEVHRGSPLHF. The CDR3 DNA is TGTGCCAGCAGCCCAGAAGTGCACAGGGGCTCACCCCTCCACTTT. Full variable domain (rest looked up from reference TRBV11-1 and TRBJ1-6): EAEVAQSPRYKITEKSQAVAFWCDPISGHATLYWYRQILGQGPELLVQFQDESVVDDSQLPKDRFSAERLKGVDSTLKIQPAELGDSAMYLCASSPEVHRGSPLHFGNGTRLTVT.

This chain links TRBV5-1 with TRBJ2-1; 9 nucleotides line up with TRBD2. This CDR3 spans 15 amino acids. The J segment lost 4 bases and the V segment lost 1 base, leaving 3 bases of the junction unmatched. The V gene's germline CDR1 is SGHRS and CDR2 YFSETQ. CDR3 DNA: TGCGCCAGCAGCTTGATTAGCGGGAGTTACAATGAGCAGTTCTTC. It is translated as CASSLISGSYNEQFF.

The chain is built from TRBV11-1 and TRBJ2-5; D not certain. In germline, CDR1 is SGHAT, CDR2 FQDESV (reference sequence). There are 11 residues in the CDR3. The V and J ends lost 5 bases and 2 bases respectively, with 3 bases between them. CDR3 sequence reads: CASSQQETQYF. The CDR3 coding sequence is TGTGCCAGCAGCCAACAAGAGACCCAGTACTTC.

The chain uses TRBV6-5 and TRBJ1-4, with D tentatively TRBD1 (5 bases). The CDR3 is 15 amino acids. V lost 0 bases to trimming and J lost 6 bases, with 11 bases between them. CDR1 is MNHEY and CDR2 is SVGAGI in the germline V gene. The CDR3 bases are TGTGCCAGCAGTTACTCGATCAGGGAAGATGAAAAACTGTTTTTT. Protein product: CASSYSIREDEKLFF.

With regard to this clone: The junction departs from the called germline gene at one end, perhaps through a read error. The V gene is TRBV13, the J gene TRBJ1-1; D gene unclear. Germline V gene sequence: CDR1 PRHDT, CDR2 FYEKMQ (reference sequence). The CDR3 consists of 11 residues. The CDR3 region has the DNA TGTGCCAGCAGCTTCAACAGTGAAGCTTTCTTT. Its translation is CASSFNSEAFF. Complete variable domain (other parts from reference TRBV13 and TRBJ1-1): AAGVIQSPRHLIKEKRETATLKCYPIPRHDTVYWYQQGPGQDPQFLISFYEKMQSDKGSIPDRFSAQQFSDYHSELNMSSLELGDSALYFCASSFNSEAFFGQGTRLTVV.

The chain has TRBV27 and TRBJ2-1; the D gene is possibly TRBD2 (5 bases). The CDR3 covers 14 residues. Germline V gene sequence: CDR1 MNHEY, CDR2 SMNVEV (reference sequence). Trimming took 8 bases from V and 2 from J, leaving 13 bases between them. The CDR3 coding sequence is TGTGCCAGCCGCGGACTCGAGACCTACAATGAGCAGTTCTTC. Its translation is CASRGLETYNEQFF.

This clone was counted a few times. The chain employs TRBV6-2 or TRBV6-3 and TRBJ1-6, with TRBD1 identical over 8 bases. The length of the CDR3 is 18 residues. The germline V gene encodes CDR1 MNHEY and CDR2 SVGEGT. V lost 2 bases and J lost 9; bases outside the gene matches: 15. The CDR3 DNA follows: TGTGCCAGCAGTTACCAGTCCGGACAGGGTTCGGCGGTTTCACCCCTCCACTTT. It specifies CASSYQSGQGSAVSPLHF.

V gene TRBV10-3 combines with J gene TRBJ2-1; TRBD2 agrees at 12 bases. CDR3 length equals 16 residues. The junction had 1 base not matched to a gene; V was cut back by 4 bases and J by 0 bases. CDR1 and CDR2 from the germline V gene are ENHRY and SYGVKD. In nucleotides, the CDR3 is TGTGCCATCAGTGGGACTAGCGGGAACTCCTACAATGAGCAGTTCTTC. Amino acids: CAISGTSGNSYNEQFF.

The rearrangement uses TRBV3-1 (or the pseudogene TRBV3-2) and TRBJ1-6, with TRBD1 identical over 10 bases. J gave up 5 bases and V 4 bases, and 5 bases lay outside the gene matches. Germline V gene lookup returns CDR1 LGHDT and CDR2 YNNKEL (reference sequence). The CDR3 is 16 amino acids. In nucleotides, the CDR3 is TGTGCCAGCAGCCGCTCCGGGACAGGGGATAATTCACCCCTCCACTTT. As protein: CASSRSGTGDNSPLHF.